Listed below are T cell receptor beta chains from one sample, sequenced in a study of shared clonotypes between healthy human individuals. The repertoire was sequenced with immunoSEQ multiplex PCR; TCRdb's copy has only in-frame clones and lacks some. This table holds about 2.1 million clones, around 95% found once. The specimen was naive CD8+ T cells from PBMCs. Receptors originate from a man younger than 35 in good health. Some clones in this sample may be carry-over from other donors' samples. The CDR3 runs from the conserved cysteine through the conserved F or W. D genes are given only for firm matches. For some rows the clone size is stated as once, few or many, or as a class when expanded; others skip it.

clone_size,d_call,j_call,v_call,cdr3_nt,cdr3_aa
.,.,TRBJ2-7,TRBV13,TGTGCCAGCAGCTTCAGGCGGGACAGCCTGTCGGACAACGAGCAGTACTTC,CASSFRRDSLSDNEQYF
.,.,TRBJ2-4,TRBV4-1,TGCGCCAGCAGCCAAGAAATCCCTTTAGCGGAGCATCAGTACTTC,CASSQEIPLAEHQYF
.,.,TRBJ2-7,TRBV9,TGTGCCAGCAGCGTAGCGTCCGGCGGGGCCTACGAGCAGTACTTC,CASSVASGGAYEQYF
.,.,TRBJ1-2,TRBV11-3,TGTGCCGGAAGACCTGGGCCGACGACTGGACGGGGCTACACCTTC,CAGRPGPTTGRGYTF
.,.,TRBJ1-4,TRBV4-3,TGCGCCAGCAGCCAAGGGGTCCGAGAAGAGGCAACTAATGAAAAACTGTTTTTT,CASSQGVREEATNEKLFF
.,.,TRBJ2-7,TRBV7-9,TGTGCCAGCAGCTTAGCGGGGGACACTTACTCCTACGAGCAGTACTTC,CASSLAGDTYSYEQYF
.,.,TRBJ2-7,TRBV6-1,TGTGCCAGCAGTGAAGGGGGGATCGCCTGGTACGAGCAGTACTTC,CASSEGGIAWYEQYF
.,TRBD1,TRBJ2-7,TRBV29-1,TGCAGCGCAAGAGGGGGGGACAGGGTCTACGAGCAGTACTTC,CSARGGDRVYEQYF
.,TRBD1,TRBJ2-5,TRBV28,TGTGCCAGCAGTTCCCAGGACAGGTCCGAAGAGACCCAGTACTTC,CASSSQDRSEETQYF
.,.,TRBJ1-1,TRBV7-8,TGTGCCAGCAGCCAAAAACAACGAACAGGGTCCGAGTCTTTCTTT,CASSQKQRTGSESFF
.,.,TRBJ2-7,TRBV10-2,TGCGCCAGCCACCCTTTGAACGGACCAGCAGTGATGGGAAGTACTTGGCAAAACTACGAGCAGTACTTC,CASHPLNGPAVMGSTWQNYEQYF
.,TRBD2,TRBJ2-1,TRBV9,TGTGCCAGCAGCCCCACGGGGGGGTCGGTCGATTACAATGAGCAGTTCTTC,CASSPTGGSVDYNEQFF
.,TRBD2,TRBJ2-1,TRBV30,TGTGCCTCCGGGACTAGCGGCCCCTACAATGAGCAGTTCTTC,CASGTSGPYNEQFF
.,TRBD1,TRBJ1-1,TRBV29-1,TGCAGCGTGTGGACAGGGGAGAACACTGAAGCTTTCTTT,CSVWTGENTEAFF
.,.,TRBJ2-2,TRBV25-1,TGTGCCAGCAGTGAATTGGCAGGGACAAACACCGGGGAGCTGTTTTTT,CASSELAGTNTGELFF
.,.,TRBJ1-1,TRBV5-5,TGTGCCAGCAGCTCCGGGAGGGCGAGGGGTATGAACACTGAAGCTTTCTTT,CASSSGRARGMNTEAFF
.,.,TRBJ1-1,TRBV11-2,TGTGCCAGCAGCTTAGTAGGGGAATACACTGAAGCTTTCTTT,CASSLVGEYTEAFF
.,.,TRBJ2-7,TRBV28,TGTGCCAGCAGTTTTGAGGTGGCGGAGGTGGCTTCCTACGAGCAGTACTTC,CASSFEVAEVASYEQYF
.,TRBD2,TRBJ2-1,TRBV11-2,TGTGCCAGCAGCTTAGCCTTACTAGCGGACGTCAATGAGCAGTTCTTC,CASSLALLADVNEQFF
.,.,TRBJ2-7,TRBV4-1,TGCGCCAGCAGCCAAGACAGGGACTACGAGCAGTACTTC,CASSQDRDYEQYF
.,TRBD1,TRBJ2-7,TRBV28,TGTGCCAGCAGTGGACTTCGTCAGGGACAGGGCTTCTCCTACGAGCAGTACTTC,CASSGLRQGQGFSYEQYF
.,.,TRBJ1-1,TRBV9,TGTGCCAGCAGCGTAGTTGGAGGGGAGAACACTGAAGCTTTCTTT,CASSVVGGENTEAFF
.,.,TRBJ1-2,TRBV7-8,TGTGCCAGCAGCCCCTTGAGCAGGGGTGGAGGCTATGGCTACACCTTC,CASSPLSRGGGYGYTF
.,TRBD1,TRBJ1-2,TRBV9,TGTGCCAGCAGCGGAGGGACAGGGATCAACTATGGCTACACCTTC,CASSGGTGINYGYTF
.,.,TRBJ2-7,TRBV2,TGTGCCAGCAGTGAATCGGGCAACTCCTACGAGCAGTACTTC,CASSESGNSYEQYF
.,.,TRBJ2-7,TRBV7-2,TGTGCCAGCAGCTTAGATCCGGGAGTCCTCTACGAGCAGTACTTC,CASSLDPGVLYEQYF
few,.,TRBJ1-1,TRBV4-3,TGCGCCAGCAGCCACGGTCCGGGGGGAACTGAAGCTTTCTTT,CASSHGPGGTEAFF
.,TRBD1,TRBJ2-1,TRBV29-1,TGCAGCGTTGCCGACAGGGAAGAGCAGTTCTTC,CSVADREEQFF
once,TRBD1,TRBJ2-1,TRBV29-1,TGCAGCGTCAGACAGGGGTCCTACAATGAGCAGTTCTTC,CSVRQGSYNEQFF
.,.,TRBJ1-6,TRBV6-5,TGTGCCAGCAGTTACTTGCTCACGGAGAATTCACCCCTCCACTTT,CASSYLLTENSPLHF
.,TRBD1,TRBJ1-2,TRBV6-5,TGTGCCAGCACCTTTTCCGGGGACAGCCTCTATGGCTACACCTTC,CASTFSGDSLYGYTF
.,.,TRBJ1-5,TRBV27,TGTGCCAGCAGTTTTTTGGGGGGATCGGGTGGTCAGCCCCAGCATTTT,CASSFLGGSGGQPQHF
once,TRBD1,TRBJ2-3,TRBV4-1,TGCGCCAGCAGCCTACGTATTAGGGGACAGACCCTTAGCACAGATACGCAGTATTTT,CASSLRIRGQTLSTDTQYF
once,TRBD1,TRBJ2-5,TRBV28,TGTGCCAGCAGTTCCCCCGACAGGGGGCATCACCAAGAGACCCAGTACTTC,CASSSPDRGHHQETQYF
once,.,TRBJ1-4,TRBV28,TGTGCCAGCAGAACCTCCCCGCCCACAGGGCCTAATGAAAAACTGTTTTTT,CASRTSPPTGPNEKLFF
.,.,TRBJ2-2,TRBV5-4,TGTGCCAGCAGCCCGGCGGGCACCGGGGAGCTGTTTTTT,CASSPAGTGELFF
.,TRBD2,TRBJ2-7,TRBV27,TGTGCCAGCAGTCAAGGACTAGCGGGAGTCGTCGGCTACGAGCAGTACTTC,CASSQGLAGVVGYEQYF
.,.,TRBJ2-7,TRBV4-1,TGCGCCAGCAGCCAACTGGGGGTGAGGGAGCAGTACTTC,CASSQLGVREQYF
once,.,TRBJ2-7,TRBV13,TGTGCCAGCAGCTCCGGACCTACCTCCTACGAGCAGTACTTC,CASSSGPTSYEQYF
.,.,TRBJ2-7,TRBV7-7,TGTGCCAGCAGCCCAGAGGCCAACTCCTACGAGCAGTACTTC,CASSPEANSYEQYF
few,.,TRBJ2-3,TRBV5-8,TGTGCCAGCAGCTTCGGCCCCCCCCGGGAGGATACGCAGTATTTT,CASSFGPPREDTQYF
few,.,TRBJ2-7,TRBV7-9,TGTGCCAGCAGCATCGGCGGCCTGCACAGCGAGCAGTACTTC,CASSIGGLHSEQYF
.,.,TRBJ1-3,TRBV9,TGTGCCAGCAGCCCCCAGGGAGGGTCTGGAAACACCATATATTTT,CASSPQGGSGNTIYF
.,TRBD2,TRBJ2-3,TRBV9,TGTGCCAGCAGGGATCTAGCGGGAGTGTCTGATACGCAGTATTTT,CASRDLAGVSDTQYF